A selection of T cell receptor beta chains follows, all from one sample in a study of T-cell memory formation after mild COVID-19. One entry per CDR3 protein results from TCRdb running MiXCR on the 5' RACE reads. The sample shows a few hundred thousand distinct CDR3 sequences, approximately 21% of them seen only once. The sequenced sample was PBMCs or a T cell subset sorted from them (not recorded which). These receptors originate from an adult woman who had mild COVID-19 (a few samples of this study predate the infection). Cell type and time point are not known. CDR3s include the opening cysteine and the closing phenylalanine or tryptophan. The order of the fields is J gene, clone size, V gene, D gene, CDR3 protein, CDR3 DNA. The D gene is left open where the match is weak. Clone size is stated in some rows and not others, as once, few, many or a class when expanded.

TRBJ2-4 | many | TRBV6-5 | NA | CASSSPGQGINIQYF | TGTGCCAGCAGCTCCCCGGGGCAGGGGATAAACATTCAGTACTTC
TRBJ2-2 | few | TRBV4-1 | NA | CASSQVRDPNTGELFF | TGCGCCAGCAGCCAAGTGAGGGACCCGAACACCGGGGAGCTGTTTTTT
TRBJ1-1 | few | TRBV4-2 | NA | CASSLNDLNTEAFF | TGTGCCAGCAGCCTAAATGATTTGAACACTGAAGCTTTCTTT
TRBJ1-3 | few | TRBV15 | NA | CATSRDLNSGNTIYF | TGTGCCACCAGCAGAGATCTGAACTCTGGAAACACCATATATTTT
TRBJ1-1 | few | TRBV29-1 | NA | CSVWGSNTEAFF | TGCAGCGTTTGGGGCTCGAACACTGAAGCTTTCTTT
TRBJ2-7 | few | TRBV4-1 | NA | CASSQVLGGSYEQYF | TGCGCCAGCAGCCAAGTTCTAGGGGGATCCTACGAGCAGTACTTC
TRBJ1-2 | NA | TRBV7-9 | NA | CASRKTGGYGYTF | TGTGCCAGCAGAAAGACAGGCGGATATGGCTACACCTTC
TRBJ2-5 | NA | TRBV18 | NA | CASSPPDRDYTGETQYF | TGTGCCAGCTCACCACCGGACAGGGACTATACTGGAGAGACCCAGTACTTC
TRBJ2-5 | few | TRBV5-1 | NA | CASSLMGTDQETQYF | TGCGCCAGCAGCTTGATGGGGACGGACCAAGAGACCCAGTACTTC
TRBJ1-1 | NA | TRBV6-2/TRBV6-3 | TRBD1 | CASSYSRDRGGAFF | TGTGCCAGCAGTTACTCCCGGGACAGGGGAGGGGCTTTCTTT
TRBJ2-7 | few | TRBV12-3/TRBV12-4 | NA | CASSRGTISYEQYF | TGTGCCAGCAGTCGTGGCACCATATCCTACGAGCAGTACTTC
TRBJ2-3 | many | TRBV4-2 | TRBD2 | CASSQDQGGRASTDTQYF | TGTGCCAGCAGCCAAGATCAGGGCGGGAGGGCGAGCACAGATACGCAGTATTTT
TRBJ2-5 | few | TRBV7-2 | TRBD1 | CASSYRDRGPGTTQYF | TGTGCCAGCAGCTACCGGGACAGGGGCCCGGGGACGACCCAGTACTTC
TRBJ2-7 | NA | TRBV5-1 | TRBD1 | CASSSTPGQTYEQYF | TGCGCCAGCAGCTCCACCCCGGGACAGACCTACGAGCAGTACTTC
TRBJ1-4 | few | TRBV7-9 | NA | CASSFTDRGGIREKLFF | TGTGCCAGCAGCTTTACCGACCGAGGCGGGATACGGGAAAAACTGTTTTTT
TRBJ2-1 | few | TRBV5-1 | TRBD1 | CASSLFGTGDYNEQFF | TGCGCCAGCAGTTTATTTGGGACAGGAGACTACAATGAGCAGTTCTTC
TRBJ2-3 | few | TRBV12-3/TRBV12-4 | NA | CASSTGIRADTQYF | TGTGCCAGCAGTACTGGGATCCGCGCAGATACGCAGTATTTT
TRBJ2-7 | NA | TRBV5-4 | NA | CASSDSSGQYF | TGTGCCAGCAGCGACAGTTCCGGGCAGTACTTC
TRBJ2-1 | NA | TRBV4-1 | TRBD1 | CASSLLPGQGIYNEQFF | TGCGCCAGCAGCCTGTTACCGGGACAGGGGATCTACAATGAGCAGTTCTTC
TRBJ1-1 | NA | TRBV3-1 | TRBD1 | CASSRDRGHAFF | TGTGCCAGCAGCCGGGACAGGGGGCACGCTTTCTTT
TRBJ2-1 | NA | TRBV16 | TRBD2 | CASSRVGGYNEQFF | TGTGCCAGCAGCCGGGTCGGGGGGTACAATGAGCAGTTCTTC
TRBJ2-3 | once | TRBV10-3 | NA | CAISLEFGTDTQYF | TGTGCCATCAGCCTAGAATTTGGCACAGATACGCAGTATTTT
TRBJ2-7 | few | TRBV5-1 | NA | CASSLVSGDSYEQYF | TGCGCCAGCAGCTTGGTGTCAGGGGACTCCTACGAGCAGTACTTC
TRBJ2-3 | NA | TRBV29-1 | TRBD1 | CSAERGQGSDTQYF | TGCAGCGCCGAAAGGGGACAGGGATCAGATACGCAGTATTTT
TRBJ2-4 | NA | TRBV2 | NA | CASSEAAVQYF | TGTGCCAGCAGTGAGGCGGCCGTTCAGTACTTC
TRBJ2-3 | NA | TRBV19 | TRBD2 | CASPLLEREASTDTQYF | TGTGCCAGTCCCCTATTGGAACGGGAGGCAAGCACAGATACGCAGTATTTT
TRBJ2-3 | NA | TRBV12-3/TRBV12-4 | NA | CASSLAYGTDTQYF | TGTGCCAGCAGTTTAGCGTACGGAACAGATACGCAGTATTTT
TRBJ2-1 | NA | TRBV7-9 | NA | CASSLDPGFPSDEQFF | TGTGCCAGCAGCTTAGACCCGGGGTTCCCCTCCGATGAGCAGTTCTTC
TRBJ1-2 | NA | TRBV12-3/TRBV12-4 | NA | CASSFSSGHYGYTF | TGTGCCAGCAGTTTTTCTTCTGGGCACTATGGCTACACCTTC
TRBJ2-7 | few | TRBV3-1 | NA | CASSKGSYEQYF | TGTGCCAGCAGCAAGGGGTCCTACGAGCAGTACTTC
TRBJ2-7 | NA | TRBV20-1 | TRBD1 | CSARSYRGMYEQYF | TGCAGTGCTAGAAGTTACAGGGGAATGTACGAGCAGTACTTC
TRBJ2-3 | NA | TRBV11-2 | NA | CASSPAGLAPSDTQYF | TGTGCCAGCAGCCCCGCAGGCCTAGCACCTTCAGATACGCAGTATTTT
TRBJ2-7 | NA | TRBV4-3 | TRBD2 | CASSQDWDSGYSYEQYF | TGCGCCAGCAGCCAAGATTGGGATAGCGGGTACTCCTACGAGCAGTACTTC
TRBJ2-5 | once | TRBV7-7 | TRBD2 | CASSASGGLRGETQYF | TGTGCCAGCAGCGCTTCGGGGGGGCTGAGAGGAGAGACCCAGTACTTC
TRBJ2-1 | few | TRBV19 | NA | CASGTGSDNEQFF | TGTGCCAGTGGGACGGGTTCGGACAATGAGCAGTTCTTC
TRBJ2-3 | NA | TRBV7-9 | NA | CASSPGGAIRGYF | TGTGCCAGCAGCCCGGGAGGAGCGATCAGGGGGTATTTT
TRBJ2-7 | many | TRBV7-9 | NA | CASSFTRVGSYEQYF | TGTGCCAGCAGCTTTACCAGGGTGGGCTCCTACGAGCAGTACTTC
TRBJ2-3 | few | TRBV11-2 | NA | CASSPLGAGGRRTQYF | TGTGCCAGCAGCCCCCTCGGCGCCGGGGGGCGTCGTACGCAGTATTTT
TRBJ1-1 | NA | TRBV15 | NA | CATSLEVSNTEAFF | TGTGCCACCAGTCTCGAGGTATCGAACACTGAAGCTTTCTTT
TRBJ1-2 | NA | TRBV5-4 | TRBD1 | CASSKGQGIGTYYGYTF | TGTGCCAGCAGCAAGGGACAGGGGATTGGGACTTACTATGGCTACACCTTC
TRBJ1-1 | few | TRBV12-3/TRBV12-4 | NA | CASSDARSNTEAFF | TGTGCCAGCAGCGATGCGAGGAGCAACACTGAAGCTTTCTTT
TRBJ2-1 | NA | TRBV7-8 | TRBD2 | CASSSVAGGRDEQFF | TGTGCCAGCAGCTCCGTAGCGGGAGGGAGGGATGAGCAGTTCTTC
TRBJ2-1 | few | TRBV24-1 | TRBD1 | CATSDPAGGLNEQFF | TGTGCCACCAGTGATCCCGCAGGGGGCTTGAATGAGCAGTTCTTC
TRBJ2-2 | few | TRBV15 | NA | CATSRDRVAGELFF | TGTGCCACCAGCAGAGATCGGGTCGCCGGGGAGCTGTTTTTT
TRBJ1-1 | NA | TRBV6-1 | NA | CASSATRQAGTEAFF | TGTGCCAGCAGTGCAACCAGACAGGCGGGAACTGAAGCTTTCTTT
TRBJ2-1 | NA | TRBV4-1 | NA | CASSAELGEQFF | TGCGCCAGCAGCGCTGAGCTCGGTGAGCAGTTCTTC
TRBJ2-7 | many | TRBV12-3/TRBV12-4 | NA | CASSLVHTYEQYF | TGTGCCAGCAGTTTAGTCCACACCTACGAGCAGTACTTC
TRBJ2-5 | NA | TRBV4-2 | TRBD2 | CASSPTGLAETQYF | TGTGCCAGCAGCCCGACCGGACTAGCAGAGACCCAGTACTTC
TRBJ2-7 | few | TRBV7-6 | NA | CASSLGPPPGGEQYF | TGTGCCAGCAGCTTAGGACCCCCTCCCGGGGGCGAGCAGTACTTC
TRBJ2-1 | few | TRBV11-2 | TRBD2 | CASSLSTSGGAKEQFF | TGTGCCAGCAGCTTATCCACTAGCGGGGGGGCCAAGGAGCAGTTCTTC
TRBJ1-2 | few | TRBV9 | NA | CASSSQQNGYTF | TGTGCCAGCAGCTCACAGCAAAATGGCTACACCTTC
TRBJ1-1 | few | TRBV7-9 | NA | CASSLDGGTTEAFF | TGTGCCAGCAGCTTAGATGGGGGGACCACTGAAGCTTTCTTT
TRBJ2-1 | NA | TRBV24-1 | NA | CATSGSGPYNEQFF | TGTGCCACCAGTGGAAGCGGGCCCTACAATGAGCAGTTCTTC